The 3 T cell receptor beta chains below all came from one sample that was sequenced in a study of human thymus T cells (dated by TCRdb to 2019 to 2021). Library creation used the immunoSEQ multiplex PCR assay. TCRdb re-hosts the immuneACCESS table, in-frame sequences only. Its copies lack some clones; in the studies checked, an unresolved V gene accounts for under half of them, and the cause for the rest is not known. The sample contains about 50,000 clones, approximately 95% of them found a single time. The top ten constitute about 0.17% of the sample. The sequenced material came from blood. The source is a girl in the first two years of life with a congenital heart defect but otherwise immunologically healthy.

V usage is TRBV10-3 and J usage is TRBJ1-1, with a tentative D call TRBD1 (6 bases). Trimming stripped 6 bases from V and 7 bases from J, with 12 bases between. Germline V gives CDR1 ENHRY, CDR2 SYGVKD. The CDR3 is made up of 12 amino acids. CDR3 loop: CAISRGEYEAFF. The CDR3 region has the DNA TGTGCCATCAGCAGGGGCGAATATGAAGCTTTCTTT.

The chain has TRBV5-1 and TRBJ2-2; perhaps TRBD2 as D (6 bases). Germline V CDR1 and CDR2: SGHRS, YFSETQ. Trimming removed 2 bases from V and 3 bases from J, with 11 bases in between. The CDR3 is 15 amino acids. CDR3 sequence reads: CASSFGGAHTGELFF. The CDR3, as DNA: TGCGCCAGCAGCTTTGGAGGGGCCCACACCGGGGAGCTGTTTTTT.

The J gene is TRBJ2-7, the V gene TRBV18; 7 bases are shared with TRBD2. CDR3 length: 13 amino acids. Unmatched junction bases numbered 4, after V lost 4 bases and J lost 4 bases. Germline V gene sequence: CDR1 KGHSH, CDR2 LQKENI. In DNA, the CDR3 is TGTGCCAGCTCACAAAGGACTAGTTACGAGCAGTACTTC. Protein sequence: CASSQRTSYEQYF.